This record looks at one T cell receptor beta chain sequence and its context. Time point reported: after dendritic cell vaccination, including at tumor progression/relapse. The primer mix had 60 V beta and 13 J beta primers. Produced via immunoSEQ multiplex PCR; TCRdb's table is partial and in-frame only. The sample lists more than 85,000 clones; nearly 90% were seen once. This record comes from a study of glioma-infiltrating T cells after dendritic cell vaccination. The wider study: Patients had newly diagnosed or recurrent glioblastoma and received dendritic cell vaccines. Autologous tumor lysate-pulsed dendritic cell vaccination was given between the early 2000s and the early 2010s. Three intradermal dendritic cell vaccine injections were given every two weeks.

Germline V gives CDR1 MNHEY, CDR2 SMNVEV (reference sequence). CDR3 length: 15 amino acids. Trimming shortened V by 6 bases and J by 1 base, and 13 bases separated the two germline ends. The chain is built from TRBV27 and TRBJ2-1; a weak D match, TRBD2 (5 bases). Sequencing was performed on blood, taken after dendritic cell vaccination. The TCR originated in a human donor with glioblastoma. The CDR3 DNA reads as TGTGCCAGCAGCCATCCCGGCGGGTCCTACAATGAGCAGTTCTTC. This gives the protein CASSHPGGSYNEQFF.